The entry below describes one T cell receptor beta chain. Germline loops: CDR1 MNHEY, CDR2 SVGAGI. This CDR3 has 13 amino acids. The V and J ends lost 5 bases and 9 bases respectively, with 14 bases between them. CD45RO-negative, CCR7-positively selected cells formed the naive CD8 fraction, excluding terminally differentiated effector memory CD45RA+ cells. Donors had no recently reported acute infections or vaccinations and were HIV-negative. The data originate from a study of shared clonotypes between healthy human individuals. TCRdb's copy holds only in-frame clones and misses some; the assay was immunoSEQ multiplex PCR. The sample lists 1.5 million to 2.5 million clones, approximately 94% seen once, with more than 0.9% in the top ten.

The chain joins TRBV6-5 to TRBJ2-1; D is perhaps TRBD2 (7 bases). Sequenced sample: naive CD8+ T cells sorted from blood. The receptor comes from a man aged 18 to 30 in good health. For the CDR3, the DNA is TGTGCCAGCAGTCTGCGGGGGCCGCGTGAGCAGTTCTTC. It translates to CASSLRGPREQFF.